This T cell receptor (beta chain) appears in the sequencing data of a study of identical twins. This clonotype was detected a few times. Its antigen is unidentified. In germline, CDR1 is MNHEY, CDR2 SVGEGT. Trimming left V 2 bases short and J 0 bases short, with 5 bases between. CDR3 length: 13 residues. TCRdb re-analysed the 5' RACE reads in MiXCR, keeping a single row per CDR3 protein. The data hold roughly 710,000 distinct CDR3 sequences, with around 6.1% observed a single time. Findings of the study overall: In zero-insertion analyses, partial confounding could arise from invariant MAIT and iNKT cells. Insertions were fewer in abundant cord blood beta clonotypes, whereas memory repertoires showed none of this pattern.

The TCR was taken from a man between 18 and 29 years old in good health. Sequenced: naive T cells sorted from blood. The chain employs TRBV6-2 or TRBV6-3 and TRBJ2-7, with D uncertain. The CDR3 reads CASSYASSYEQYF. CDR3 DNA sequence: TGTGCCAGCAGTTACGCGAGCTCCTACGAGCAGTACTTC.